The rows below give T cell receptor beta chains drawn from one sample of a study of blood T cell repertoires in COVID-19. Profiled with immunoSEQ multiplex PCR; TCRdb holds only in-frame clones, not every one. The table has about 300,000 clones, about 85% seen once; the top ten hold 1.5% to 2%. Sequenced sample: PBMCs or T cells enriched from blood (not recorded which). The origin of the receptors is a woman aged 25 to 39 who had been exposed to COVID-19. The CDR3 runs from the conserved cysteine through the conserved F or W. Each record gives: D gene, V gene, J gene, clone size, CDR3 DNA, CDR3 protein. A D gene is named only where the DNA matches it firmly. Not all rows give a size; the values are once, few, many and, for expanded clones, a class.

-	TRBV2	TRBJ1-5	-	TGTGCCAGCAGTGAAGCTCCTACCGGTAATCAGCCCCAGCATTTT	CASSEAPTGNQPQHF
-	TRBV6-5	TRBJ1-6	-	TGTGCCAGCAGGCTAGTCGAGAATTCACCCCTCCACTTT	CASRLVENSPLHF
TRBD1	TRBV28	TRBJ1-3	-	TGTGCCAGCAGCCCGACAGGGCTTAGGACGGGAAACACCATATATTTT	CASSPTGLRTGNTIYF
-	TRBV19	TRBJ1-2	-	TGTGCCAGCCATAACCCATCGTCGGGGAAGGGAAGGGGCTACACCTTC	CASHNPSSGKGRGYTF
-	TRBV14	TRBJ1-4	-	TGTGCCAGCAGCCAAGAAAGCACCCTACTACATAATGAAAAACTGTTTTTT	CASSQESTLLHNEKLFF
-	TRBV5-1	TRBJ1-4	once	TGCGCCAGCAGATTGGACGGTCTCGGGATTGCTCTGTTTTTT	CASRLDGLGIALFF
-	TRBV5-1	TRBJ1-4	once	TGCGCCAGCAGCCCGGACAGTCCCGATGAAAAACTGTTTTTT	CASSPDSPDEKLFF
TRBD1	TRBV29-1	TRBJ1-4	few	TGCAGCGTCTCCCGGGACAGGGGGTTTGTAGAAAAACTGTTTTTT	CSVSRDRGFVEKLFF
-	TRBV6-5	TRBJ1-1	-	TGTGCCACCCGGGAGGGGCACCAACTCGGGACTGAAGCTTTCTTT	CATREGHQLGTEAFF
TRBD2	TRBV2	TRBJ2-1	-	TGTGCCAGCAGCTCAAGCGGGAGGTTCGACAATGAGCAGTTCTTC	CASSSSGRFDNEQFF
-	TRBV2	TRBJ1-6	few	TGTGCCAGTTCTATACCGGGTCGTCGGGATTCACCCCTCCACTTT	CASSIPGRRDSPLHF
TRBD1	TRBV3-1/TRBV3-2	TRBJ1-2	-	TGTGCCAGCAGCCCAGGACAGGGCTTAGGCGATGGCTACACCTTC	CASSPGQGLGDGYTF
TRBD1	TRBV15	TRBJ2-5	-	TGTGCCACCAGCAGAGGCGACAGGGGAGGAGAGACCCAGTACTTC	CATSRGDRGGETQYF
-	TRBV10-3	TRBJ1-2	-	TGTGCCATCAGTGGAGGTTATGGCTACACCTTC	CAISGGYGYTF
-	TRBV6-2/TRBV6-3	TRBJ2-5	-	TGTGCCAGCAGTTACGTCCCGCGTGAGGCCGAGACCCAGTACTTC	CASSYVPREAETQYF